The text below deals with one T cell receptor beta chain. Its cognate antigen is unknown. Germline V CDR1 and CDR2: SGHRS, YFSETQ. There are 15 residues in the CDR3. The V segment lost 3 bases and the J segment 6 bases; nucleotides outside the gene matches: 3. The PCR was carried out with 60 Vbeta primers and 13 Jbeta primers. TCRdb's table, derived via immunoSEQ multiplex PCR, lists solely in-frame clones and lacks some. This table has some 80,000 clones, 60% to 85% appearing once. This entry is derived from a study of cytomegalovirus exposure and HLA in healthy donors. Study results and limitations: Presence/absence analyses assumed roughly uniform sequencing depth across donors, which may not hold. It emerged from a later analysis that several of the most significant clusters appeared to be linked to common viral pathogens. Later, an analysis showed that TCR beta chains associated with HLA were more clonally expanded than others that were equally common. What TCR beta sequences reportedly achieved was accurate prediction of HLA-A and HLA-B alleles in most subjects.

The sequencing input was PBMCs. The clonotype was recovered from a man aged 40-55 years in good health and CMV-seronegative. The chain carries TRBV5-1 and TRBJ2-1; 13 nucleotides match TRBD2. CDR3 in amino acids: CASSSGLAGVNEQFF. CDR3 coding DNA: TGCGCCAGCAGCTCCGGACTAGCGGGAGTCAATGAGCAGTTCTTC.